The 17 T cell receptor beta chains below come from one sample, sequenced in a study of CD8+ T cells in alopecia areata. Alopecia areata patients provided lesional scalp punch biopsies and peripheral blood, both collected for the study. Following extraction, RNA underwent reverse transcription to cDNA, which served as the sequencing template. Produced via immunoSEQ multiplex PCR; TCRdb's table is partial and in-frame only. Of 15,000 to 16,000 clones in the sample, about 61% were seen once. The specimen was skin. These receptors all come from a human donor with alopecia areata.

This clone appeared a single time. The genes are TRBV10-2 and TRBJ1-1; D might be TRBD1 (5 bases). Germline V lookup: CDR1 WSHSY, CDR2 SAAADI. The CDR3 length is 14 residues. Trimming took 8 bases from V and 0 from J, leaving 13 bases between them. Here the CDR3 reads CASGGRSLNTEAFF. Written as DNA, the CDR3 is TGCGCCAGCGGGGGTCGCTCCCTGAACACTGAAGCTTTCTTT.

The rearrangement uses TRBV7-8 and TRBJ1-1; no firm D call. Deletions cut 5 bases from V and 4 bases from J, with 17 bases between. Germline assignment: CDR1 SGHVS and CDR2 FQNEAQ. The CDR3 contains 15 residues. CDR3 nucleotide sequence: TGTGCCAGCAGCAATAATGCCCGGTATGGCACTGAAGCTTTCTTT. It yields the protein CASSNNARYGTEAFF.

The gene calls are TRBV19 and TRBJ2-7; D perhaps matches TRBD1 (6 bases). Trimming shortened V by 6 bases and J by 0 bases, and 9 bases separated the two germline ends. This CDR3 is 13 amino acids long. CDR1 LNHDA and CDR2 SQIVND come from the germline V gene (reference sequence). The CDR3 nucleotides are TGTGCCAGTAGCGAAGGGGGCTCCTACGAGCAGTACTTC. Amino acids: CASSEGGSYEQYF.

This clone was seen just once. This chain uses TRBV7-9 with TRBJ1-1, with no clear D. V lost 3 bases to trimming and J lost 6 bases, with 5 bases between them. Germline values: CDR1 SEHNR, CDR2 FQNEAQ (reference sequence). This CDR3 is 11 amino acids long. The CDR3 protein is CASSFSPEAFF. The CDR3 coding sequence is TGTGCCAGCAGCTTTTCCCCTGAAGCTTTCTTT. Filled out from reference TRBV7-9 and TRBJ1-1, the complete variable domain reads DTGVSQNPRHKITKRGQNVTFRCDPISEHNRLYWYRQTLGQGPEFLTYFQNEAQLEKSRLLSDRFSAERPKGSFSTLEIQRTEQGDSAMYLCASSFSPEAFFGQGTRLTVV.

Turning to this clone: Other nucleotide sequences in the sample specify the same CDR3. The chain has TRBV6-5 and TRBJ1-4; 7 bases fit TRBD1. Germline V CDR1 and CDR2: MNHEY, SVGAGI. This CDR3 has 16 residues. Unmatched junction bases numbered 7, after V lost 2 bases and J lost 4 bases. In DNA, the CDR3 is TGTGCCAGCAGTTACACGCCGACAGGGTATAATGAAAAACTGTTTTTT. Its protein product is CASSYTPTGYNEKLFF.

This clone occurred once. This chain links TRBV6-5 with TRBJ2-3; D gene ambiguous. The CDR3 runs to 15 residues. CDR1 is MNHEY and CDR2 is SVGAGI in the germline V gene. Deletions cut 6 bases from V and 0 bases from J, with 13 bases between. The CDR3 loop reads CASSLIPTSTDTQYF. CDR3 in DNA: TGTGCCAGCAGCTTAATCCCAACTAGCACAGATACGCAGTATTTT.

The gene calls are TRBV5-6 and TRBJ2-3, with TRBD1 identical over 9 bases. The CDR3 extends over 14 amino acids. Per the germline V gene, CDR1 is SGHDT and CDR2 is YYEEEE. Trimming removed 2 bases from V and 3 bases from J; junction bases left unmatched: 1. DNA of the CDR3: TGTGCCAGCAGCTTACAGGGGGCAACAGATACGCAGTATTTT. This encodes CASSLQGATDTQYF.

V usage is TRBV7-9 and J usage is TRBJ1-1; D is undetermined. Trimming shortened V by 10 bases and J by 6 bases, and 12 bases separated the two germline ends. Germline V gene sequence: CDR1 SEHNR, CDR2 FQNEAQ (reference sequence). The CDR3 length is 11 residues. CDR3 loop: CATLRFPEAFF. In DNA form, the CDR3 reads TGTGCCACCCTACGCTTCCCTGAAGCTTTCTTT. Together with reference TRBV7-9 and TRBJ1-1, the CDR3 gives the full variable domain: DTGVSQNPRHKITKRGQNVTFRCDPISEHNRLYWYRQTLGQGPEFLTYFQNEAQLEKSRLLSDRFSAERPKGSFSTLEIQRTEQGDSAMYLCATLRFPEAFFGQGTRLTVV.

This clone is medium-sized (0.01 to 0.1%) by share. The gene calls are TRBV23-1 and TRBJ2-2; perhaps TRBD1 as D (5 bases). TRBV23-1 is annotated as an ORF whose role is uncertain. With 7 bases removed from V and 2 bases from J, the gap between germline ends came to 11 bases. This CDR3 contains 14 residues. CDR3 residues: CASIFDSNTGELFF. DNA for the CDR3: TGCGCCAGCATCTTCGACAGTAACACCGGGGAGCTGTTTTTT.

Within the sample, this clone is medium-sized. CDR3 region: CASSPGNLPENKNIQYF. In DNA, the CDR3 is TGTGCCAGTAGTCCAGGCAATTTGCCGGAGAACAAAAACATTCAGTACTTC. The chain is built from TRBV19 and TRBJ2-4; D unclear. Between the trimmed V and J ends, which lost 5 bases and 3 bases, there was a span of 20 bases. This CDR3 has 17 residues. From germline, CDR1 is LNHDA and CDR2 SQIVND (reference sequence).

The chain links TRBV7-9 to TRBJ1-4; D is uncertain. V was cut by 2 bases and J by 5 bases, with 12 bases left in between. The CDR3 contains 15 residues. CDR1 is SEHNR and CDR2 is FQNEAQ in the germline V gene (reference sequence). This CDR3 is CASSLRSGSNEKLFF. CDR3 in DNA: TGTGCCAGCAGCTTACGGTCGGGCTCAAATGAAAAACTGTTTTTT.

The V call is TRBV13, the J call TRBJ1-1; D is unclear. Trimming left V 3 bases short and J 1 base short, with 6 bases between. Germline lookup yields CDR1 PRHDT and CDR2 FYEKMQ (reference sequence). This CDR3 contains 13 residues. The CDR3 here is CASSLLGNTEAFF. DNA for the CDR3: TGTGCCAGCAGCTTGTTAGGGAACACTGAAGCTTTCTTT.

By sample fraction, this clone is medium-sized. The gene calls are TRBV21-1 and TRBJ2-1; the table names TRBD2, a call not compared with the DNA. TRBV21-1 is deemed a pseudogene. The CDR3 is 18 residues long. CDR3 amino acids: CASSGRGRGTRVYNEQFF. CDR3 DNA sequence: TGTGCCAGCAGCGGCCGGGGCCGGGGGACTAGGGTGTACAATGAGCAGTTCTTC.

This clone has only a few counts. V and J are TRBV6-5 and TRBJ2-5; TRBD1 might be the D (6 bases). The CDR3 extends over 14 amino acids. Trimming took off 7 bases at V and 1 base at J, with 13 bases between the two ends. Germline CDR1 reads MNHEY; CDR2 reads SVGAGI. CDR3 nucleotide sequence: TGTGCCAGCAAAGAACAGGGTGTCCAAGAGACCCAGTACTTC. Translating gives CASKEQGVQETQYF.

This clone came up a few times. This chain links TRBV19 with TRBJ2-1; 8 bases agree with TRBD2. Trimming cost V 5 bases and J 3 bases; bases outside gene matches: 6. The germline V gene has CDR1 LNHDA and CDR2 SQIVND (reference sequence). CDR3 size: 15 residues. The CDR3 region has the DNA TGTGCCAGTAGTTATGCGGGAGGCGTCTACAATGAGCAGTTCTTC. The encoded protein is CASSYAGGVYNEQFF.

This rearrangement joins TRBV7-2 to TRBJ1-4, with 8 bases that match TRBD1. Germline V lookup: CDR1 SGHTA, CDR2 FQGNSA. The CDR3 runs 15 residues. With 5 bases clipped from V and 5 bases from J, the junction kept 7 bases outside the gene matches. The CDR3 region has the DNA TGTGCCAGCAGCCTTGGGACAGGACAAAATGAAAAACTGTTTTTT. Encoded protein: CASSLGTGQNEKLFF. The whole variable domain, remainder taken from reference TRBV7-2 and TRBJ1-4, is GAGVSQSPSNKVTEKGKDVELRCDPISGHTALYWYRQSLGQGLEFLIYFQGNSAPDKSGLPSDRFSAERTGGSVSTLTIQRTQQEDSAVYLCASSLGTGQNEKLFFGSGTQLSVL.

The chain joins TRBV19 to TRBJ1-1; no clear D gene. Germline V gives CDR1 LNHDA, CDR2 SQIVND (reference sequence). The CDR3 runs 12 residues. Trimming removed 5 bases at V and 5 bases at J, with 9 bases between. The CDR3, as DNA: TGTGCCAGTAGTCGGGGAGTGACTGAAGCTTTCTTT. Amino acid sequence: CASSRGVTEAFF.